This paragraph reports one T cell receptor (beta chain). These data come from a study of blood T cells in healthy people across ages. The CDR3 covers 13 residues. CDR1 SEHNR and CDR2 FQNEAQ come from the germline V gene (reference sequence). The ends were cut back, 1 base at V and 8 bases at J, with 9 bases in the middle. With a J-beta primer mix and a sample-barcoded 5' primer, a second PCR ran about 7 to 11 cycles. MiXCR, run by TCRdb on the 5' RACE reads, gives a single entry per CDR3 protein. There are approximately 350,000 distinct CDR3 sequences in the sample; roughly half occur only once, and 45% to 55% lies in the top ten.

The gene calls are TRBV7-9 and TRBJ2-1; D gene uncertain. This TCR was sampled from a man aged 60 to 69 in good health. The sequencing input was blood. The CDR3 DNA follows: TGTGCCAGCAGCTTAGAAGTTAGGGATGAGCAGTTCTTC. Protein sequence: CASSLEVRDEQFF.